Following are 17 T cell receptor beta chains from one sample sequenced in a study of cytomegalovirus exposure and HLA in healthy donors. PCR used 60 Vbeta primers and 13 Jbeta primers. Assay used: immunoSEQ multiplex PCR; TCRdb lists only in-frame clones, some missing. The specimen's table records roughly 120,000 clones. Sequencing input: PBMCs. The receptors stem from a man aged 25-40 years in good health and CMV-seronegative.

The rearrangement uses TRBV18 and TRBJ2-7, with D unclear. The germline V gene encodes CDR1 KGHSH and CDR2 LQKENI. The CDR3 consists of 14 residues. The germline V and J ends were trimmed by 3 bases and 2 bases, with 11 bases remaining between them. CDR3: CASSPTTLTYEQYF. As DNA, the CDR3 is TGTGCCAGCTCACCGACGACATTAACCTACGAGCAGTACTTC.

A word on this clone: Germline is not matched at one junction end, which may reflect a read error. In the same sample, other DNA sequences code for this CDR3. This chain joins TRBV7-7 and TRBJ2-3; TRBD2 agrees at 7 bases. The CDR3 length is 13 residues. Germline V gene lookup returns CDR1 SSHAT and CDR2 FNYEAQ (reference sequence). CDR3 residues: CASSLGGADTQYF. CDR3 DNA: TGTGCTAGCAGCTTGGGGGGGGCAGATACGCAGTATTTT.

The CDR3 reads CASSQDRLAGVYNEQFF. CDR3 DNA: TGCGCCAGCAGCCAAGACAGACTAGCGGGGGTCTACAATGAGCAGTTCTTC. The rearrangement joins TRBV4-3 to TRBJ2-1; TRBD2 matches at 12 bases. The CDR3 extends over 17 amino acids. Per germline, CDR1 LGHNA and CDR2 YSLEER. The ends lost 0 bases at V and 3 bases at J; junction bases unmatched: 3.

The chain employs TRBV7-9 and TRBJ2-1; D gene unclear. The V and J ends lost 1 base and 6 bases respectively, with 7 bases between them. Germline CDR1 and CDR2: SEHNR and FQNEAQ (reference sequence). The CDR3 has 13 residues. The CDR3 DNA follows: TGTGCCAGCAGCTTAGTGAGGTCCAATGAGCAGTTCTTC. Protein sequence: CASSLVRSNEQFF. Supplemented by reference TRBV7-9 and TRBJ2-1, the full variable domain reads DTGVSQNPRHKITKRGQNVTFRCDPISEHNRLYWYRQTLGQGPEFLTYFQNEAQLEKSRLLSDRFSAERPKGSFSTLEIQRTEQGDSAMYLCASSLVRSNEQFFGPGTRLTVL.

The rearrangement uses TRBV19 and TRBJ2-5; tentatively, D is TRBD2 (5 bases). CDR1 and CDR2 from the germline V gene are LNHDA and SQIVND (reference sequence). The CDR3 extends over 14 amino acids. Trimming removed 7 bases from V and 6 bases from J, with 18 bases in between. This chain's CDR3 is CASTETGVEKTQYF. CDR3 nucleotide sequence: TGTGCCAGTACAGAAACCGGGGTGGAAAAGACCCAGTACTTC.

The chain employs TRBV4-1 and TRBJ2-5; D uncertain. With the DNA end fitting TRBJ2-7 better, the J assignment may be wrong. The CDR3 is 11 amino acids. In germline, CDR1 is MGHRA, CDR2 YSYEKL. The CDR3 DNA reads as TGCGCCAGCAGCCAGAGCTACGAGCAGTACTTC. It codes for CASSQSYEQYF.

The chain is built from TRBV6-6 and TRBJ1-6; 7 bases are a match to TRBD1. The CDR3 extends over 15 amino acids. Trimming took 2 bases from V and 9 from J; bases not matched to a gene: 7. Germline CDR1 is MNHNY and CDR2 is SVGAGI (reference sequence). CDR3 sequence (DNA): TGTGCCAGCAGTTACACACAGGGGACCGGTTCACCCCTCCACTTT. It codes for CASSYTQGTGSPLHF.

V and J are TRBV5-4 and TRBJ2-5, with 8 bases lining up with TRBD2. With V trimmed by 2 bases and J by 5 bases, 2 bases remained unmatched. The CDR3 covers 13 residues. Per the germline V gene, CDR1 is SGHNT and CDR2 is YYREEE (reference sequence). CDR3 protein: CASSLSGGETQYF. For the CDR3, the DNA is TGTGCCAGCAGCTTATCGGGGGGGGAGACCCAGTACTTC.

The chain carries TRBV29-1 and TRBJ2-7, with unresolved D. This CDR3 has 15 amino acids. Deletions cut 0 bases from V and 4 bases from J, with 16 bases between. The germline gives CDR1 SQVTM, CDR2 ANQGSEA. The CDR3 spells CSVEDPNSAAYEQYF. In DNA, the CDR3 is TGCAGCGTTGAAGACCCGAACTCCGCGGCGTACGAGCAGTACTTC.

CDR3 bases: TGTGCCAGCAGCCCCCAGGTAGGGGAAGTCTTCCACAATGAGCAGTTCTTC. Translating it yields CASSPQVGEVFHNEQFF. V gene TRBV7-3 combines with J gene TRBJ2-1, with TRBD1 as a possible D gene (5 bases). This CDR3 comprises 17 residues. V was pared by 5 bases and J by 5 bases, with 22 bases between. CDR1 is SGHTA and CDR2 is FQGTGA in the germline V gene. Supplemented by reference TRBV7-3 and TRBJ2-1, the full variable domain reads GAGVSQTPSNKVTEKGKYVELRCDPISGHTALYWYRQSLGQGPEFLIYFQGTGAADDSGLPNDRFFAVRPEGSVSTLKIQRTERGDSAVYLCASSPQVGEVFHNEQFFGPGTRLTVL.

This chain links TRBV19 with TRBJ1-4, with D possibly matching TRBD1 (6 bases). The V gene lost 4 bases and the J gene lost 8 bases, with 23 bases spanning the gap. The CDR3 is 17 amino acids. The germline CDR1 and CDR2 sequences are LNHDA and SQIVND (reference sequence). The DNA for the CDR3 is TGTGCCAGTAGTACCACCCTGGACAGTTTCCGACCAGAAAAACTGTTTTTT. Amino acids: CASSTTLDSFRPEKLFF.

The V gene is TRBV7-9, the J gene TRBJ2-5; no definite D call. The last part of the DNA fits TRBJ2-7 better; the J call may be wrong. This CDR3 comprises 13 residues. From germline, CDR1 is SEHNR and CDR2 FQNEAQ (reference sequence). For the CDR3, the DNA is TGTGCCAACTCCCCCCCAGGATCCTACGAGCAGTACTTC. Translation: CANSPPGSYEQYF.

The chain carries TRBV13 and TRBJ1-1, with 9 bases matching TRBD1. This CDR3 spans 17 amino acids. The V gene end was trimmed by 4 bases and the J gene end by 5 bases; junction bases not matched to a gene: 14. The germline CDR1 and CDR2 sequences are PRHDT and FYEKMQ (reference sequence). Written as DNA, the CDR3 is TGTGCCAGCAGCTACGACTTCGGGACAGGGTTTGTGACTGAAGCTTTCTTT. Encoded protein: CASSYDFGTGFVTEAFF.

The CDR3 loop reads CAWGTGRETQYF. The CDR3 DNA follows: TGTGCCTGGGGGACAGGGCGTGAGACCCAGTACTTC. The chain is built from TRBV30 and TRBJ2-5; 9 nucleotides line up with TRBD1. The trim removed 5 bases at V and 5 bases at J, leaving 3 bases unmatched. Germline CDR1 reads GTSNPN; CDR2 reads SVGIG (reference sequence). The length of the CDR3 is 12 residues.

The J gene is TRBJ1-2, the V gene TRBV9; 8 nucleotides match TRBD1. With 4 bases clipped from V and 4 bases from J, the junction kept 6 bases outside the gene matches. The CDR3 extends over 14 amino acids. Germline V gene data show CDR1 as SGDLS and CDR2 as YYNGEE. Here the CDR3 reads CASSPGQGFYGYTF. The CDR3 nucleotides are TGTGCCAGCAGCCCAGGACAGGGCTTCTATGGCTACACCTTC.

The gene calls are TRBV29-1 and TRBJ2-7, with TRBD1 matching over 7 bases. The CDR3 is 14 amino acids. J lost 1 base, V lost 1 base, and 4 bases had no gene match. CDR1 is SQVTM and CDR2 is ANQGSEA in the germline V gene. CDR3 residues: CSVEVRQGSYEQYF. The CDR3 DNA sequence: TGCAGCGTTGAAGTCCGACAGGGTTCCTACGAGCAGTACTTC.

The rearrangement joins TRBV2 to TRBJ2-7, with 7 positions matching TRBD1. V lost 6 bases, J lost 3 bases, and 8 bases stayed unmatched. The germline gives CDR1 SNHLY, CDR2 FYNNEI. The CDR3 totals 14 residues. CDR3 in amino acids: CASRGTATDYEQYF. The CDR3 DNA reads as TGTGCCAGCAGAGGGACAGCCACTGACTACGAGCAGTACTTC.